This T cell receptor (beta chain) came from a study of response to subunit inactivated influenza vaccine. Broader study findings: Few additional T cells are recruited per seasonal influenza vaccination, authors suggested.

TCRdb passed the RT-PCR reads through MiXCR, listing each CDR3 protein once. Of roughly 780,000 distinct CDR3 sequences in the sample, roughly 20% are singletons; the top ten hold 9.5% to 13%. This clonotype showed up just once. Its antigen is undetermined. V lost 0 bases and J 5 bases, leaving 8 bases between the germline ends. The germline V gene has CDR1 SGHAT and CDR2 FQNNGV. The CDR3 is 14 amino acids. The source is a man aged 50-60 years who received an inactivated influenza vaccine. Sequencing used PBMCs from blood, obtained less than 6 days after vaccination. V is TRBV11-2 and J is TRBJ2-1; D may be TRBD1 (6 bases). The CDR3 sequence is CASSLEGHDNEQFF. The CDR3 DNA is TGTGCCAGCAGCTTAGAGGGACACGACAATGAGCAGTTCTTC.